The entry below gives a single T cell receptor (beta chain) sequence along with its context. What it binds is unknown. This sample was included in a study of T cell responses to AZD1222 COVID-19 vaccine. Overall study results and limits: The donors showed a predominance of white British ancestry and of females, with possible underestimation of clonal diversity. No day 14 peak samples; only post-peak repertoires were characterized. Two doses of AZD1222 preceded a rise in Spike-specific TCR breadth and depth.

The table came from immunoSEQ multiplex PCR; TCRdb's copy has only in-frame clones and leaves some out. The top ten clones hold 31% of a sample with roughly 86,000 clones, approximately 90% of them seen once. Sequenced material: peripheral blood, taken on day 0 of AZD1222 vaccination. This clonotype was obtained from an adult in good health.

CDR3 residues: CARSPGTGLYGYTF. The CDR3 region has the DNA TGTGCCAGAAGCCCGGGGACAGGCCTCTATGGCTACACCTTC. The genes are TRBV5-3 and TRBJ1-2; 8 nucleotides align to TRBD1. TRBV5-3 is treated as an ORF (open reading frame) with a function not yet certain. With V trimmed by 4 bases and J by 4 bases, 6 bases remained unmatched. The CDR3 runs to 14 residues.